What follows are 2 T cell receptor beta chains derived from one specimen sequenced in a study of cytomegalovirus exposure and HLA in healthy donors (dated by TCRdb to the late 2010s). Library preparation was by the immunoSEQ multiplex PCR assay. The multiplex PCR relied on a mix of 60 forward primers for TCR Vbeta segments and 13 reverse primers for TCR Jbeta segments. In TCRdb, the immuneACCESS table is reduced to in-frame sequences with V and J assigned. These tables do not hold every clone; where another copy was compared, an unresolved V gene accounts for under half, and the others remain unexplained. Across this sample there are 200,000 or so clones, with approximately 70% seen only once. Of the sample, about 3% is held by the ten largest clones. Sequencing was carried out using PBMCs. Receptors were obtained from a man aged 35-49 years in good health and CMV-seropositive.

The chain uses TRBV6-5 and TRBJ2-2, with 8 bases fitting TRBD1. Germline CDR1 is MNHEY and CDR2 is SVGAGI. The CDR3 covers 12 residues. Trimming cost V 11 bases and J 5 bases; bases outside gene matches: 4. The DNA for the CDR3 is TGTGCCGCACACAGGGGGACCGGGGAGCTGTTTTTT. Residues: CAAHRGTGELFF.

The chain recombines TRBV19 with TRBJ1-6; D unclear. Germline CDR1 and CDR2: LNHDA and SQIVND (reference sequence). The ends were cut back, 5 bases at V and 0 bases at J, with 8 bases in the middle. The CDR3 is made up of 15 amino acids. The DNA for the CDR3 is TGTGCCAGTAGTTCGGAGGTCTCCTATAATTCACCCCTCCACTTT. As protein: CASSSEVSYNSPLHF.